The clone carrying this TCR beta chain showed up just once. CDR3 length: 16 amino acids. The source of the sample is a study of T cell responses to AZD1222 COVID-19 vaccine. Clones were sequenced by immunoSEQ multiplex PCR, and TCRdb holds only the in-frame ones, with some missing. The table includes around 130,000 clones, 88% detected once. This clonotype was obtained from an adult in good health. This sequence joins TRBV21-1 and TRBJ2-1; the table gives TRBD2 as D, unverified against the DNA. TRBV21-1 is a listed pseudogene. Sequencing used peripheral blood, obtained on day 0 of MenACWY control vaccination. Written as DNA, the CDR3 is TGTGCCAGCAGCAAAGCTCGAGTAGTATGCTACAATGAGCAGTTCTTC. Its translation is CASSKARVVCYNEQFF.